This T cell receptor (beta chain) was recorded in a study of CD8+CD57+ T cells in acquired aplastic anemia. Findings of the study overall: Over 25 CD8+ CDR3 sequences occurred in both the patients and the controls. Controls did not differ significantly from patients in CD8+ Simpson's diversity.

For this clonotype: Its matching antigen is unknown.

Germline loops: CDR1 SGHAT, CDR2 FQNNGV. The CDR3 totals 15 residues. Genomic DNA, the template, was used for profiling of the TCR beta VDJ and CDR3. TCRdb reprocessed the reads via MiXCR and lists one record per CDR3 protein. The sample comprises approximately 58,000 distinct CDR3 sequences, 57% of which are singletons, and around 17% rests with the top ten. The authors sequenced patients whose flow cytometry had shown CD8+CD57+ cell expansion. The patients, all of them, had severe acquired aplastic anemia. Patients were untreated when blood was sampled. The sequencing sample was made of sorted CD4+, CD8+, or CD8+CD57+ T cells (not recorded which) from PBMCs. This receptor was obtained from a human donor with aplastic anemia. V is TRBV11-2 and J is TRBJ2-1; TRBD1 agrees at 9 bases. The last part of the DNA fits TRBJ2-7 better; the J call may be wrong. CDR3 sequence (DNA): TGTGCCAGCAGCCCTCGGGCCGGGACAGGGCGCGAGCAGTACTTC. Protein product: CASSPRAGTGREQYF.